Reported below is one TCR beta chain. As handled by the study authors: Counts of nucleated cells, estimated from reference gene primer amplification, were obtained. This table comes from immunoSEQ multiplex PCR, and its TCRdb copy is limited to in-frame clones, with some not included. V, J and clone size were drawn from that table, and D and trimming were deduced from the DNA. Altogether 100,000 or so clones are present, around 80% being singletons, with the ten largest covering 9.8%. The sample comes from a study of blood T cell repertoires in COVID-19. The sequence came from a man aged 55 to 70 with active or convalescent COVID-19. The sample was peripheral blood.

CDR3 bases: TGTGCCAGCAGCTTAGGACAATACTCCGGGGGGGGCATCACAGATACGCAGTATTTT. This translates into CASSLGQYSGGGITDTQYF. V gene TRBV7-8 combines with J gene TRBJ2-3, with 8 bases fitting TRBD2. Germline CDR1 reads SGHVS; CDR2 reads FQNEAQ. The trim removed 1 base at V and 2 bases at J, leaving 14 bases unmatched. The CDR3 contains 19 residues.